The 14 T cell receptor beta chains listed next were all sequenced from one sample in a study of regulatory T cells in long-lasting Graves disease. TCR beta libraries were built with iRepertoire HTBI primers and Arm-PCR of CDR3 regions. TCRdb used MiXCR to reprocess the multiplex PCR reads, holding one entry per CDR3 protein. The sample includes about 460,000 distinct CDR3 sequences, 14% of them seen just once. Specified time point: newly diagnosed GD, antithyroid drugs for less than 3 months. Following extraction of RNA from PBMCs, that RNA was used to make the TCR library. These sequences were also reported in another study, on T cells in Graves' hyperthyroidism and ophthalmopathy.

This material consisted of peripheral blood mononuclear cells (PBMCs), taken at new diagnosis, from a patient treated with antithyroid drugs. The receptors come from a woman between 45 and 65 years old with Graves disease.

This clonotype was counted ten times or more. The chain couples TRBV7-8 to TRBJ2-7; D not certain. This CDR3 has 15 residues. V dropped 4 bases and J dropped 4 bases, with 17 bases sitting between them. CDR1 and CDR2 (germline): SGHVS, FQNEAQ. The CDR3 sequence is CASSSGPTRWYEQYF. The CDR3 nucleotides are TGTGCCAGCAGCTCCGGGCCCACGAGGTGGTACGAGCAGTACTTC.

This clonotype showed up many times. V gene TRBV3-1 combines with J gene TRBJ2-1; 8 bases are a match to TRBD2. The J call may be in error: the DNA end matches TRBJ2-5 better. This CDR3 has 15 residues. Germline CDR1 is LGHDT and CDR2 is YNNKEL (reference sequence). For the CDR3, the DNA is TGTGCCAGCAGCCCGGTAGCGGGACACGAAGAGACCCAGTACTTC. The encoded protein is CASSPVAGHEETQYF.

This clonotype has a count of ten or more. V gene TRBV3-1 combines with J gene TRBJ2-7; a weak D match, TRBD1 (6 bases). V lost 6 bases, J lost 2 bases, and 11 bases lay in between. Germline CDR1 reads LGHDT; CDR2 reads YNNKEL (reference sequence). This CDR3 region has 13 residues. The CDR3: CASSHYRAYEQYF. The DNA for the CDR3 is TGTGCCAGCAGTCACTACAGGGCCTACGAGCAGTACTTC.

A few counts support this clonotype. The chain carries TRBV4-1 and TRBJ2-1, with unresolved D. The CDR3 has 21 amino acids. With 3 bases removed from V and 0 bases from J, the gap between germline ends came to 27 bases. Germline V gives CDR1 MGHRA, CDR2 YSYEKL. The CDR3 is CASSHISALVSLGYSYNEQFF. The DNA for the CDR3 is TGCGCCAGCAGCCACATTTCCGCGCTAGTTTCTTTAGGGTACTCCTACAATGAGCAGTTCTTC.

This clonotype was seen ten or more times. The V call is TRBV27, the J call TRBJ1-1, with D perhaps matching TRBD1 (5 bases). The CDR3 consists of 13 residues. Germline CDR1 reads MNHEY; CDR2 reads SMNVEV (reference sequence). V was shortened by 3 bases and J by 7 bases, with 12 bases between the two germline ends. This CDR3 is CASSLDNYGEAFF. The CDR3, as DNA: TGTGCCAGCAGTTTGGACAACTACGGTGAAGCTTTCTTT.

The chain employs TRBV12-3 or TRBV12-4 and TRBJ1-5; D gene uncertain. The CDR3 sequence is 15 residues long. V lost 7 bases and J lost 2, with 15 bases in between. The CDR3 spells CASTFGLVGNQPQHF. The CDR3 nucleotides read TGTGCCAGCACTTTTGGGCTTGTGGGCAATCAGCCCCAGCATTTT.

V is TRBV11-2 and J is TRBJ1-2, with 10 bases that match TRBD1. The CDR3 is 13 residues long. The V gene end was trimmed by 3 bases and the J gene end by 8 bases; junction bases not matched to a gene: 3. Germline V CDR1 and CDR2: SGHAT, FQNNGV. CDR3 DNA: TGTGCCAGCAGCTTGACAGGGGGCAGGGGCTACACCTTC. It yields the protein CASSLTGGRGYTF.

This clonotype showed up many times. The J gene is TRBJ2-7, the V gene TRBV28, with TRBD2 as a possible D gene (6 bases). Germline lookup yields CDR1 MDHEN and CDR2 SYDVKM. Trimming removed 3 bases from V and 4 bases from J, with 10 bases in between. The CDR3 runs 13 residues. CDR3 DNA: TGTGCCAGCAGTTTCTATCGGGAGTACGAGCAGTACTTC. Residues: CASSFYREYEQYF. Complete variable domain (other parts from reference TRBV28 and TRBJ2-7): DVKVTQSSRYLVKRTGEKVFLECVQDMDHENMFWYRQDPGLGLRLIYFSYDVKMKEKGDIPEGYSVSREKKERFSLILESASTNQTSMYLCASSFYREYEQYFGPGTRLTVT.

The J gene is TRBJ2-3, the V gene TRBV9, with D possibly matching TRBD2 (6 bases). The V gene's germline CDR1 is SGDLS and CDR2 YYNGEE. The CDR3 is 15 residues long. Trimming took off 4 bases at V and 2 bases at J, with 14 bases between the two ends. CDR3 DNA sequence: TGTGCCAGCAGCTTATCCGGGAGAACCACAGATACGCAGTATTTT. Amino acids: CASSLSGRTTDTQYF.

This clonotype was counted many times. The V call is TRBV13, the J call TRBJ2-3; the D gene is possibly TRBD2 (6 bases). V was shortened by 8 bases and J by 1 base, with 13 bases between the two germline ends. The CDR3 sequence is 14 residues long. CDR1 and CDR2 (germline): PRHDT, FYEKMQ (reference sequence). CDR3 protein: CASGLASGTDTQYF. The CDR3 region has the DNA TGTGCCAGCGGCCTAGCGAGCGGCACAGATACGCAGTATTTT.

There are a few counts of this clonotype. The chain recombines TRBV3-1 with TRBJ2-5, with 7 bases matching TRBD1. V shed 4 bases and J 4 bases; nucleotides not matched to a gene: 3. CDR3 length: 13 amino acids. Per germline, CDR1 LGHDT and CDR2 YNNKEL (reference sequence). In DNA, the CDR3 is TGTGCCAGCAGCCGGACAGGTTTAGAGACCCAGTACTTC. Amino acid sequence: CASSRTGLETQYF.

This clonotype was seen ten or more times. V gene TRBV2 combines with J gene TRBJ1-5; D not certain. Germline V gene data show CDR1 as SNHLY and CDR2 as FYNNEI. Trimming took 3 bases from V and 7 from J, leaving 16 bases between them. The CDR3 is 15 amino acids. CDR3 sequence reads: CASSDHPGMGQPQHF. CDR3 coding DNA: TGTGCCAGCAGTGATCACCCGGGGATGGGGCAGCCCCAGCATTTT.

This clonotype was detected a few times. The chain's CDR3 is CAWSVIRGAGVNTEAFF. CDR3 sequence (DNA): TGTGCCTGGAGTGTAATAAGGGGGGCAGGGGTGAACACTGAAGCTTTCTTT. J is TRBJ1-1 and V is TRBV30; a possible D gene is TRBD1 (6 bases). The CDR3 totals 17 residues. CDR1 GTSNPN and CDR2 SVGIG come from the germline V gene (reference sequence). V dropped 0 bases and J dropped 0 bases, with 17 bases sitting between them.

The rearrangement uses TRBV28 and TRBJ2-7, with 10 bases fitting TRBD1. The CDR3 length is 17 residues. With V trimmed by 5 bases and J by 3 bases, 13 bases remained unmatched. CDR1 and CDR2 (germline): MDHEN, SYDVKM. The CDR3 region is CASSRRTGGIMVYEQYF. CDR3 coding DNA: TGTGCCAGCAGTAGAAGGACAGGGGGGATCATGGTCTACGAGCAGTACTTC.